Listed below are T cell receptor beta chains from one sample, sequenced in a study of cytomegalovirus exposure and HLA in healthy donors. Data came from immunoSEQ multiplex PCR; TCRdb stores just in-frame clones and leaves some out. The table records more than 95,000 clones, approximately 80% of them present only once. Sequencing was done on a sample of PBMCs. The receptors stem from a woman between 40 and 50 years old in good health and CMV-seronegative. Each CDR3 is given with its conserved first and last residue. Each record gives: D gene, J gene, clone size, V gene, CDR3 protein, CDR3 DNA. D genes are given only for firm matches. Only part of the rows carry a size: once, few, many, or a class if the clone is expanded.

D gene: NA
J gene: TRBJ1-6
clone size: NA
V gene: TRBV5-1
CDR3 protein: CASSLAQGSYNSPLHF
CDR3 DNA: TGCGCCAGCAGCTTGGCACAGGGTTCTTATAATTCACCCCTCCACTTT

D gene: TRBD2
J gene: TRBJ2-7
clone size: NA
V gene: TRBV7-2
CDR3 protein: CASSLYLGGAGLREQYF
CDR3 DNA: TGTGCCAGCAGCTTATACCTCGGGGGGGCGGGTTTAAGGGAGCAGTACTTC

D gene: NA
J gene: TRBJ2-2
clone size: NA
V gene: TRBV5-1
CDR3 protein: CASSARGSAAAGGELFF
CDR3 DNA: TGCGCCAGCAGCGCCCGTGGGAGCGCAGCGGCCGGCGGGGAGCTGTTTTTT

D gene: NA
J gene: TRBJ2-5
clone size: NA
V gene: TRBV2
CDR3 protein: CASKPGSETQYF
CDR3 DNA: TGTGCCAGCAAACCAGGCTCGGAGACCCAGTACTTC

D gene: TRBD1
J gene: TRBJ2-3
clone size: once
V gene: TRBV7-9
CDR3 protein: CASSRWDRATDTQYF
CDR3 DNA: TGTGCCAGCAGCCGATGGGACAGGGCAACAGATACGCAGTATTTT

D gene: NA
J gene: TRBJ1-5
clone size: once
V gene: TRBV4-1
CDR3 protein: CASSQATGYSNQPQHF
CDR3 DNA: TGCGCCAGCAGCCAGGCCACAGGCTATAGCAATCAGCCCCAGCATTTT

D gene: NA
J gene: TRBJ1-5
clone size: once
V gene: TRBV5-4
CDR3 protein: CASSLVPGSQPQHF
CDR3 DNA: TGTGCCAGCAGCTTGGTTCCAGGCAGTCAGCCCCAGCATTTT

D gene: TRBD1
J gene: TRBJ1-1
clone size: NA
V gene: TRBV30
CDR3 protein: CATEQGQNTEAFF
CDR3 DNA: TGTGCCACGGAACAGGGGCAGAACACTGAAGCTTTCTTT

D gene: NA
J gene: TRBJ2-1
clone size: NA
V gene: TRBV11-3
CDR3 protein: CASSPESGNEQFF
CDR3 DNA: TGTGCCAGCAGCCCTGAATCGGGAAATGAGCAGTTCTTC

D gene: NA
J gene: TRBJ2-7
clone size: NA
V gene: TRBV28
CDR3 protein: CASSVETSSVDVEQYF
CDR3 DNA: TGTGCCAGCAGTGTAGAGACTAGTTCGGTCGACGTCGAGCAGTACTTC

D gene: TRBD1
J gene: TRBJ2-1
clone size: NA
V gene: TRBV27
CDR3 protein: CASSDGTAISSYNEQFF
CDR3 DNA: TGTGCCAGCAGTGATGGGACAGCTATTAGCTCCTACAATGAGCAGTTCTTC

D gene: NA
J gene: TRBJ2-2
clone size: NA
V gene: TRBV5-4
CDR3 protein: CASSSPPGETGELFF
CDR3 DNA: TGTGCCAGCAGCTCCCCCCCGGGGGAAACCGGGGAGCTGTTTTTT

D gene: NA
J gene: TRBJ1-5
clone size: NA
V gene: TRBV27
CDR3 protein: CASSFSSNQPQHF
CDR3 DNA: TGTGCCAGCAGTTTCTCTAGCAATCAGCCCCAGCATTTT

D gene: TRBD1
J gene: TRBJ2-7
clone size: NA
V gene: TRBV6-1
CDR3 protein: CASSALTGAEQYF
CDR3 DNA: TGTGCCAGCAGTGCTTTAACAGGGGCCGAGCAGTACTTC

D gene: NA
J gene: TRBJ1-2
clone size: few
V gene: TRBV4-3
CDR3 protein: CASSPDSGNYGYTF
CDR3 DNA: TGCGCCAGCAGCCCAGACAGCGGTAACTATGGCTACACCTTC

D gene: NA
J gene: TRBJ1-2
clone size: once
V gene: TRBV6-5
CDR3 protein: CASRPTSSNYGYTF
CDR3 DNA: TGTGCCAGCAGACCGACAAGTTCTAACTATGGCTACACCTTC

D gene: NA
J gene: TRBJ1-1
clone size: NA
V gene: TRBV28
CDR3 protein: CASSFTGLNTEAFF
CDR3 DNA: TGTGCCAGCAGTTTTACAGGGCTGAACACTGAAGCTTTCTTT

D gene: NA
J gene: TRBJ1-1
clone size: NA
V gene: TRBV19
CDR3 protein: CASSIGEGLNTEAFF
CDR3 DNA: TGTGCCAGTAGTATAGGGGAGGGGTTGAACACTGAAGCTTTCTTT

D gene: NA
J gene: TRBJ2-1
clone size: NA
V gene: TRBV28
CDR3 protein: CASSRASQIFDEQFF
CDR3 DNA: TGTGCCAGCAGTCGAGCGAGTCAGATCTTCGATGAGCAGTTCTTC

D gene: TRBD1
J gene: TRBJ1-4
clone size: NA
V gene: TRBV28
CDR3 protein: CASSPSGTGVEKLFF
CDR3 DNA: TGTGCCAGCAGTCCCTCCGGGACAGGAGTTGAAAAACTGTTTTTT

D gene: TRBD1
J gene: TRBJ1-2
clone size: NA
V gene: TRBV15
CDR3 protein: CATSRELSGGGGYTF
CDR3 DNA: TGTGCCACCAGCAGAGAACTGTCAGGGGGCGGAGGCTACACCTTC

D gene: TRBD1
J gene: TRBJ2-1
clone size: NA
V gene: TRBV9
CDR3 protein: CASSVQTGGDEQFF
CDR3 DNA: TGTGCCAGCAGCGTCCAGACAGGGGGGGATGAGCAGTTCTTC

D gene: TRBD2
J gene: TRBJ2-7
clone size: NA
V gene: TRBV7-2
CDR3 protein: CASSLGRDYEQYF
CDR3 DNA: TGTGCCAGCAGCTTGGGGAGGGACTACGAGCAGTACTTT

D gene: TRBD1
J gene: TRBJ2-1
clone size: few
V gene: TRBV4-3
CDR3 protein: CASMDRYNEQFF
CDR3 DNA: TGCGCCAGCATGGACAGGTACAATGAGCAGTTCTTC

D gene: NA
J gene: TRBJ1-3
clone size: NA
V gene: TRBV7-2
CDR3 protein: CASSATGVNTIYF
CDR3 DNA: TGTGCCAGCAGCGCGACCGGGGTTAACACCATATATTTT

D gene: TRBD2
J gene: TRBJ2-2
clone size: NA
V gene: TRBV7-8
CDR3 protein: CASSLARLAGEVEHTGELFF
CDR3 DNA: TGTGCCAGCAGCTTAGCGCGTCTAGCGGGAGAGGTCGAGCATACCGGGGAGCTGTTTTTT

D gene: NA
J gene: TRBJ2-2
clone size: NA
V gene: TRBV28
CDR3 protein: CASSFPRQGGTGELFF
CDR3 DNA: TGTGCCAGCAGTTTCCCCAGACAGGGAGGCACCGGGGAGCTGTTTTTT

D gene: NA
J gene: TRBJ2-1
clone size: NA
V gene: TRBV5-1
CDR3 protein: CASSLEGTSNEQFF
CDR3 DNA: TGCGCCAGCAGCTTGGAGGGGACTTCTAATGAGCAGTTCTTC

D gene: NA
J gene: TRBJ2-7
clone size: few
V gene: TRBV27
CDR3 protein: CASSWAGRSSYEQYF
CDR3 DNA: TGTGCCAGCAGTTGGGCGGGCCGTAGCTCCTACGAGCAGTACTTC

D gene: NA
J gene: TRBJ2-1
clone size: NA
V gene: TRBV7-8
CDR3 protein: CASSPTLAGISYNEQFF
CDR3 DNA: TGTGCCAGCAGCCCCACCCTGGCAGGGATCTCCTACAATGAGCAGTTCTTC

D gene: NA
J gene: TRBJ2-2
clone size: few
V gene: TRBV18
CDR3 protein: CASSPYSHRELFF
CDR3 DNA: TGTGCCAGCTCACCGTACTCCCACCGGGAGCTGTTTTTT

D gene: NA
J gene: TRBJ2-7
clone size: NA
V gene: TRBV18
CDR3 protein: CASSPQPGGTVSYEQYF
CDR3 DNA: TGTGCCAGCTCACCCCAGCCTGGAGGGACTGTCTCCTACGAGCAGTACTTC

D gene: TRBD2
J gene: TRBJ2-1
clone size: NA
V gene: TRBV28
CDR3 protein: CASKTGLANNEQFF
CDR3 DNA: TGTGCCAGCAAGACCGGACTAGCCAACAATGAGCAGTTCTTC

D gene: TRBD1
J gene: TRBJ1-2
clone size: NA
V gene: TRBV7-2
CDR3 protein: CASSAGQGSGYTF
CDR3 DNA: TGTGCCAGCAGCGCGGGACAGGGATCTGGCTACACCTTC

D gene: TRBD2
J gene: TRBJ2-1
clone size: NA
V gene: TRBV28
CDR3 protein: CASSAGVAGVNEQFF
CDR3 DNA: TGTGCCAGCAGCGCAGGGGTAGCGGGAGTCAATGAGCAGTTCTTC

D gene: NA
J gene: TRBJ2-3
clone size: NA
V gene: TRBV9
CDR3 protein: CASSVEGGTQYF
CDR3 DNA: TGTGCCAGCAGCGTAGAAGGCGGTACGCAGTATTTT

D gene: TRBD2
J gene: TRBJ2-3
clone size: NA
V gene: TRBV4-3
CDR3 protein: CASSLSSGSTDTQYF
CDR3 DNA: TGCGCCAGCAGCCTATCTAGCGGGAGCACAGATACGCAGTATTTT

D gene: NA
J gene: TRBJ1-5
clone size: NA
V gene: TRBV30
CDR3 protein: CALGAGRQPQHF
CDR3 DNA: TGTGCCTTGGGGGCAGGGCGGCAGCCCCAGCATTTT

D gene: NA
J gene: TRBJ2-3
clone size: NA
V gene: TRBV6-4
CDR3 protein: CASSDGQDTQYF
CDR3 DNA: TGTGCCAGCAGTGACGGCCAGGATACGCAGTATTTT

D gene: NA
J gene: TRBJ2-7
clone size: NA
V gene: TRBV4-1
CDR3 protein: CASSQEPPGFGYEQYF
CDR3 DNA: TGCGCCAGCAGCCAAGAACCACCGGGTTTCGGCTACGAGCAGTACTTC

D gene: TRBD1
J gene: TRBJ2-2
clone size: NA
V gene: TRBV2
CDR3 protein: CASRTPGTGGIGELFF
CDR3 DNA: TGTGCCAGCAGGACCCCCGGGACAGGGGGAATCGGGGAGCTGTTTTTT

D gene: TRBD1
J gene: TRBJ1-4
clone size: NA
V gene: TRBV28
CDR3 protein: CASSLGGQGATNEKLFF
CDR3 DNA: TGTGCCAGCAGTTTAGGTGGACAGGGGGCAACTAATGAAAAACTGTTTTTT

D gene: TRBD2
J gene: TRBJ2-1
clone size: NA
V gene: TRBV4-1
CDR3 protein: CASSRLALISDEQFF
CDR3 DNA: TGCGCCAGCAGTCGACTAGCGCTGATTAGCGATGAGCAGTTCTTC

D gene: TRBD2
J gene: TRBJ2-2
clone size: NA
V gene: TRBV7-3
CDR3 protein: CASSLMGGDTGELFF
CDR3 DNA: TGTGCCAGCAGCCTCATGGGGGGGGACACCGGGGAGCTGTTTTTT

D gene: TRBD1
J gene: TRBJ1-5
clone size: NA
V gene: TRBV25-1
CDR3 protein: CASSTPSTGLDQPQHF
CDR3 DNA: TGTGCCAGCAGTACCCCCTCGACAGGGCTGGATCAGCCCCAGCATTTT

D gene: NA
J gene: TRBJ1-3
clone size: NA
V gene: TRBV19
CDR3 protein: CASSRTENTIYF
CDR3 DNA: TGTGCCAGTAGCCGGACAGAGAACACCATATATTTT

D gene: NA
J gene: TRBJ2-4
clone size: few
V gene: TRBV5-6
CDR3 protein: CASSSGDSWGIQYF
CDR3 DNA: TGTGCCAGCAGCTCAGGAGACAGTTGGGGCATTCAGTACTTC

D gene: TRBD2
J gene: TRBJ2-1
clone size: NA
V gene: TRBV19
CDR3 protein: CASSIGLAALSSYNEQFF
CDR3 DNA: TGTGCCAGTAGTATTGGTCTAGCGGCCTTGAGCTCCTACAATGAGCAGTTCTTC

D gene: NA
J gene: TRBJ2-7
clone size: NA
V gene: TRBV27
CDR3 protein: CASSFLPRVNYEQYF
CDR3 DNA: TGTGCCAGCAGTTTCCTCCCCCGGGTAAACTACGAGCAGTACTTC

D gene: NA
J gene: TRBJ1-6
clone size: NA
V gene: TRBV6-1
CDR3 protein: CASSETSAYNSPLHF
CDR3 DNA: TGTGCCAGCAGTGAAACTAGTGCATATAATTCACCCCTCCACTTT

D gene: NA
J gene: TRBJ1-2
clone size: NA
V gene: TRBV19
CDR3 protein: CASSLRDFTRYTF
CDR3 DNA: TGTGCCAGTAGTCTACGGGACTTTACCCGCTACACCTTC